This T cell receptor (beta chain) was obtained from a study of T-cell memory formation after mild COVID-19. The germline V gene has CDR1 MGHRA and CDR2 YSYEKL. The junction had 8 bases not matched to a gene; V was cut back by 2 bases and J by 5 bases. The CDR3 has 15 amino acids. TCRdb re-derived calls from the 5' RACE reads in MiXCR, one entry per CDR3 protein. Among 300,000 or so distinct CDR3 sequences listed, around 16% were seen once. The chain links TRBV4-1 to TRBJ1-2, with TRBD1 matching 7 bases. Sequenced sample: PBMCs or a T cell subset sorted from them (not recorded which). The sequence was collected from a man between 18 and 29 years old who had mild COVID-19 (a few samples of this study predate the infection). Cell type and time point are not known. The CDR3 DNA follows: TGCGCCAGCAGCCAACCGGGACAGAAGGGTTATGGCTACACCTTC. Protein sequence: CASSQPGQKGYGYTF.